The following is a TCR beta chain sequence with its context. No antigen is known for it. The sample belongs to a study of T cell responses to AZD1222 COVID-19 vaccine. Findings and limits, study-wide: Baseline seropositivity characterized only a handful of AZD1222 recipients.

TCRdb's copy holds only in-frame clones and misses some; the assay was immunoSEQ multiplex PCR. The sample has 90,000 or so clones, 75% to 90% seen once. The CDR3 has 15 residues. The V gene's germline CDR1 is SGDLS and CDR2 YYNGEE. V trimming: 4 bases; J trimming: 2 bases; junction bases outside the gene matches: 5. This sequence was found in an adult in good health. This material consisted of peripheral blood, taken on day 0 of AZD1222 vaccination. The V and J genes are TRBV9 and TRBJ2-1; 8 nucleotides match TRBD1. CDR3 region: CASSQGASPYNEQFF. In nucleotides, the CDR3 is TGTGCCAGCAGCCAGGGGGCTAGCCCCTACAATGAGCAGTTCTTC.